This passage covers 2 T cell receptor beta chains from one sample sequenced in a study of T cell changes during pregnancy in multiple sclerosis. TCRdb keeps only in-frame clones here, not all; method: immunoSEQ multiplex PCR. This table holds about 74,000 clones, over 85% found once. Sequenced material: peripheral blood, taken after pregnancy. These receptors all come from a female donor in good health, enrolled as a control in a pregnancy study.

This clone was counted between two and nine times. V and J are TRBV5-4 and TRBJ1-1, with 9 bases identical to TRBD1. Germline trimming cut 5 bases from V and 1 base from J; bases unmatched to any gene: 0. Germline-derived CDR1 and CDR2 are SGHNT and YYREEE (reference sequence). CDR3 length equals 13 residues. The CDR3 coding sequence is TGTGCCAGCAGGGGACAGGGGAACACTGAAGCTTTCTTT. Protein: CASRGQGNTEAFF.

V is TRBV11-2 and J is TRBJ1-6; D is uncertain. Trimming took 4 bases from V and 2 from J, leaving 12 bases between them. From germline, CDR1 is SGHAT and CDR2 FQNNGV. The CDR3 is made up of 16 amino acids. CDR3 residues: CASSWAGGTYNSPLHF. CDR3 DNA: TGTGCCAGCAGCTGGGCGGGAGGCACCTATAATTCACCCCTCCACTTT.